This is a list of T cell receptor beta chains from one sample in a study of T cell responses to AZD1222 COVID-19 vaccine. Only in-frame clones appear in the TCRdb table, and some are missing; sequencing was by immunoSEQ multiplex PCR. The table shows some 150,000 clones, with roughly nine tenths occurring only once. The source material was peripheral blood, sampled on day 0 of AZD1222 vaccination. The receptors originated from an adult in good health. CDR3s include the opening cysteine and the closing phenylalanine or tryptophan. A D gene is named only where the DNA matches it firmly. Expanded clones are given a class, and other clones once, few, many or no size at all.

v_call	j_call	cdr3_length	d_call	clone_size	cdr3_nt	cdr3_aa
TRBV9	TRBJ1-1	13	.	.	TGTGCCAGCGGGCGATCCTTGAACACTGAAGCTTTCTTT	CASGRSLNTEAFF
TRBV7-9	TRBJ2-7	18	TRBD1	.	TGTGCCAGCAGCTTAGCCCTTTCCCGGGACAGGGGACCCTACGAGCAGTACTTC	CASSLALSRDRGPYEQYF
TRBV4-2	TRBJ1-6	15	TRBD1	many	TGTGCCAGCAGCCAAGATGCAGGGGGAAATCCACCCCTCCACTTT	CASSQDAGGNPPLHF
TRBV29-1	TRBJ2-5	14	TRBD1	.	TGCAGCGCTGACCGGGACAGGAGACAAGAGACCCAGTACTTC	CSADRDRRQETQYF
TRBV12-3/TRBV12-4	TRBJ2-2	13	.	.	TGTGCCAGCAGTTTAAGGCGGGGCGGGGAGCTGTTTTTT	CASSLRRGGELFF
TRBV5-4	TRBJ2-2	15	.	.	TGTGCCAGCAGCGCCGGACAGAGGGACACCGGGGAGCTGTTTTTT	CASSAGQRDTGELFF
TRBV6-5	TRBJ1-6	14	.	.	TGTGCCAGCAGTCGCTCGACGGGGAGCTCACCCCTCCACTTT	CASSRSTGSSPLHF
TRBV6-5	TRBJ1-2	15	.	.	TGTGCCAGCAGTTTAGTCTTCGGACCGAACTATGGCTACACCTTC	CASSLVFGPNYGYTF
TRBV9	TRBJ1-6	15	.	.	TGTGCCAGCAGCGAGGGGAGCTCCTATAATTCACCCCTCCACTTT	CASSEGSSYNSPLHF
TRBV3-1/TRBV3-2	TRBJ1-2	12	.	once	TGTGCCAGCAGCCAAGATGAATATGGCTACACCTTC	CASSQDEYGYTF
TRBV4-1	TRBJ2-5	14	.	.	TGCGCCAGCAGCCAAACTAGCTGGGGAGAGACCCAGTACTTC	CASSQTSWGETQYF
TRBV15	TRBJ1-4	15	.	.	TGTGCCACCAGCAGAGATCAAGGGGGGCCAGAAAAACTGTTTTTT	CATSRDQGGPEKLFF
TRBV15	TRBJ1-5	13	.	.	TGTGCCACCAGCTGGTGGACAGTTCAGCCCCAGCATTTT	CATSWWTVQPQHF
TRBV29-1	TRBJ1-1	13	TRBD1	.	TGCAGCCCTAATCGCAGGGGGAGAACTGAAGCTTTCTTT	CSPNRRGRTEAFF
TRBV4-1	TRBJ1-2	13	.	.	TGCGCCAGCAGCCAGCAGGTTTTTTATGGCTACACCTTC	CASSQQVFYGYTF
TRBV5-4	TRBJ2-7	18	.	.	TGTGCCAGCAGCTCGACCTCCCGGGCAGGGGCCAACCTCTACGAGCAGTACTTC	CASSSTSRAGANLYEQYF
TRBV2	TRBJ1-1	13	TRBD1	.	TGTGCCAGCACATACAGGGGGTACACTGAAGCTTTCTTT	CASTYRGYTEAFF
TRBV7-6	TRBJ2-2	15	.	.	TGTGCCAGCAGCTTGGGGACGGGGAACACCGGGGAGCTGTTTTTT	CASSLGTGNTGELFF